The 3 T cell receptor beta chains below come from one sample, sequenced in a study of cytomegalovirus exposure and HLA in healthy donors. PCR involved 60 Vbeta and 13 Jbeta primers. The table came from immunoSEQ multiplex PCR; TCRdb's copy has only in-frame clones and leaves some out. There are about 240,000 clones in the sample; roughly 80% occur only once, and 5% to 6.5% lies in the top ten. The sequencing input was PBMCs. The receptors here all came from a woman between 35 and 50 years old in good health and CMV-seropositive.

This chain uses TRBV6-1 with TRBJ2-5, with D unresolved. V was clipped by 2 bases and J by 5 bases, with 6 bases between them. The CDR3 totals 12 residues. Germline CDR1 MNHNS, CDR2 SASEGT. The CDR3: CASSELLETQYF. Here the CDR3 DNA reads TGTGCCAGCAGTGAACTTTTGGAGACCCAGTACTTC.

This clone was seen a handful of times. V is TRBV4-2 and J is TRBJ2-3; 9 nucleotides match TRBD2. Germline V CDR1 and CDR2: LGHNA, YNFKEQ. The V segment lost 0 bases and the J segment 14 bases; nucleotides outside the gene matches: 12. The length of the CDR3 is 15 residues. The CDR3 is CASSQDQNSGGPGYF. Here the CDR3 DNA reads TGTGCCAGCAGCCAAGATCAAAATAGCGGGGGCCCGGGGTATTTT.

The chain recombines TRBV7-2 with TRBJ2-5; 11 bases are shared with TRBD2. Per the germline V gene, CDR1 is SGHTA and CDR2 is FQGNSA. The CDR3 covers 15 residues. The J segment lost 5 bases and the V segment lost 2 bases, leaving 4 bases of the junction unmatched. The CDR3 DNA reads TGTGCCAGCAGCTTAATTAGCGGGAGGGAGGAGACCCAGTACTTC. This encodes CASSLISGREETQYF.